What follows are 25 T cell receptor beta chains derived from one specimen sequenced in a study of cytotoxic CD8 clonotypes in ibrutinib-treated CLL. The table came from immunoSEQ multiplex PCR; TCRdb's copy has only in-frame clones and leaves some out. This table holds just over 200,000 clones, 75% to 85% found once. This specimen was PBMCs, taken after 12 months of ibrutinib treatment. The origin of the receptors is a human donor with chronic lymphocytic leukemia.

This clone was recorded a few times. This chain uses TRBV20-1 with TRBJ1-2; no reliable D call. CDR1 and CDR2 (germline): DFQATT, SNEGSKA (reference sequence). The CDR3 has 11 amino acids. The V end lost 5 bases, the J end lost 6 bases, and 10 bases lay between the germline ends. CDR3 residues: CSASDGDGYTF. The CDR3 DNA reads as TGCAGTGCTTCGGACGGGGATGGCTACACCTTC.

V usage is TRBV25-1 and J usage is TRBJ2-5; D is unclear. CDR1 MGHDK and CDR2 SYGVNS come from the germline V gene. The CDR3 loop spans 15 amino acids. Trimming left V 3 bases short and J 5 bases short, with 16 bases between. Here the CDR3 reads CASSDSRGHRETQYF. The DNA of the CDR3 is TGTGCCAGCAGTGATAGTCGCGGCCACCGGGAGACCCAGTACTTC.

In its sample, this clone was seen once. The chain has TRBV27 and TRBJ1-1; D ambiguous. CDR3 length equals 14 residues. CDR1 is MNHEY and CDR2 is SMNVEV in the germline V gene (reference sequence). V was cut by 1 base and J by 5 bases, with 11 bases left in between. This CDR3 is CASSLYRLGTEAFF. DNA of the CDR3: TGTGCCAGCAGTTTATATCGCTTGGGTACTGAAGCTTTCTTT.

The J gene is TRBJ1-4, the V gene TRBV10-3; weak D call: TRBD1 (5 bases). The germline V gene encodes CDR1 ENHRY and CDR2 SYGVKD. The germline V and J ends were trimmed by 0 bases and 5 bases, with 10 bases remaining between them. The CDR3 is 15 residues long. DNA for the CDR3: TGTGCCATCAGTGAGTCGGGCAGGGAGAATGAAAAACTGTTTTTT. Protein sequence: CAISESGRENEKLFF.

V is TRBV6-1 and J is TRBJ1-5, with D possibly being TRBD1 (5 bases). The V end was cut by 0 bases, the J end by 6 bases, with 12 bases between. The CDR3 contains 15 residues. Germline CDR1 and CDR2: MNHNS and SASEGT. The chain's CDR3 is CASSEALGVGQPQHF. CDR3 DNA: TGTGCCAGCAGTGAAGCGCTAGGGGTAGGTCAGCCCCAGCATTTT.

This chain's CDR3 is CASSRGGGRSNQPQHF. The CDR3 DNA reads as TGTGCCAGCAGTCGGGGAGGGGGTCGGAGTAATCAGCCCCAGCATTTT. This chain connects TRBV28 to TRBJ1-5; possibly TRBD1 for D (6 bases). V lost 5 bases and J 4 bases, leaving 18 bases between the germline ends. The CDR3 spans 16 residues. Germline assignment: CDR1 MDHEN and CDR2 SYDVKM.

The rearrangement joins TRBV15 to TRBJ2-2; D uncertain. Per the germline V gene, CDR1 is LNHNV and CDR2 is YYDKDF (reference sequence). V was shortened by 7 bases and J by 0 bases, with 6 bases between the two germline ends. The CDR3 is 13 residues long. CDR3 loop: CATTRPNTGELFF. DNA of the CDR3: TGTGCCACCACACGCCCGAACACCGGGGAGCTGTTTTTT.

J is TRBJ1-2 and V is TRBV7-9; weak D call: TRBD1 (5 bases). V was cut by 1 base and J by 4 bases, with 13 bases left in between. Germline values: CDR1 SEHNR, CDR2 FQNEAQ (reference sequence). The CDR3 extends over 15 amino acids. CDR3 amino acids: CASSLEGPGSYGYTF. The CDR3 DNA sequence: TGTGCCAGCAGCTTAGAGGGGCCAGGCTCCTATGGCTACACCTTC.

The chain joins TRBV11-3 to TRBJ2-7; tentative D call: TRBD1 (7 bases). With 5 bases removed from V and 0 bases from J, the gap between germline ends came to 14 bases. Germline-derived CDR1 and CDR2 are SGHNT and YENEEA. The CDR3 is made up of 15 amino acids. CDR3 region: CASSQQQGGSYEQYF. CDR3 nucleotide sequence: TGTGCCAGCAGCCAACAGCAGGGGGGCTCCTACGAGCAGTACTTC.

V gene TRBV9 combines with J gene TRBJ2-1; tentatively, D is TRBD1 (5 bases). Looked up from germline, CDR1 is SGDLS and CDR2 is YYNGEE. The ends were cut back, 0 bases at V and 9 bases at J, with 19 bases in the middle. The CDR3 has 16 residues. CDR3 bases: TGTGCCAGCAGCGTAGTGCTGGGGCGCCAACTGGGTGAGCAGTTCTTC. Translation: CASSVVLGRQLGEQFF.

The chain carries TRBV5-4 and TRBJ2-5, with D perhaps given as TRBD1 or TRBD2 (6 bases each). The CDR3 runs to 15 residues. The V gene lost 4 bases and the J gene lost 0 bases, with 13 bases spanning the gap. Per germline, CDR1 SGHNT and CDR2 YYREEE (reference sequence). CDR3 loop: CASSPGGLNQETQYF. In nucleotides, the CDR3 is TGTGCCAGCAGCCCCGGGGGCCTAAACCAAGAGACCCAGTACTTC.

The chain uses TRBV19 and TRBJ2-3; possible D gene TRBD1, 6 bases. V was clipped by 3 bases and J by 1 base, with 11 bases between them. CDR1 and CDR2 from the germline V gene are LNHDA and SQIVND (reference sequence). The CDR3 has 15 amino acids. CDR3 DNA sequence: TGTGCCAGTAGTATGTACAGGGACCGCACAGATACGCAGTATTTT. As protein: CASSMYRDRTDTQYF.

This chain uses TRBV29-1 with TRBJ2-3; D is ambiguous. Germline V CDR1 and CDR2: SQVTM, ANQGSEA. Trimming stripped 7 bases from V and 4 bases from J, with 0 bases between. This CDR3 contains 8 residues. CDR3 sequence: CSADTQYF. CDR3 coding DNA: TGCAGCGCAGATACGCAGTATTTT.

This clone showed up just once. The chain carries TRBV9 and TRBJ1-2; D remains unclear. Trimming left V 0 bases short and J 3 bases short, with 9 bases between. CDR3 length: 14 residues. Per germline, CDR1 SGDLS and CDR2 YYNGEE. The CDR3 bases are TGTGCCAGCAGCGTAGATCCGGGAGACTATGGCTACACCTTC. Its protein product is CASSVDPGDYGYTF.

The chain employs TRBV27 and TRBJ2-7, with TRBD2 identical over 13 bases. The CDR3 is 14 amino acids. Germline-derived CDR1 and CDR2 are MNHEY and SMNVEV (reference sequence). After removal of 4 bases from V and 6 bases from J, the junction contained 3 bases not matched to a gene. In DNA form, the CDR3 reads TGTGCCAGCAGTTCCGGACTAGCGGGAGTCGAGCAGTACTTC. Encoded protein: CASSSGLAGVEQYF.

V usage is TRBV6-1 and J usage is TRBJ2-7; 9 nucleotides line up with TRBD1. Germline CDR1 is MNHNS and CDR2 is SASEGT. V shed 6 bases and J 7 bases; nucleotides not matched to a gene: 4. The length of the CDR3 is 12 residues. The CDR3 region has the DNA TGTGCCAGCAGGGGGACAGGGCGGGAGCAGTACTTC. Protein sequence: CASRGTGREQYF.

This clone appeared once. The gene calls are TRBV30 and TRBJ2-5; D is unclear. This CDR3 spans 12 amino acids. The ends were cut back, 5 bases at V and 4 bases at J, with 11 bases in the middle. Germline V gene lookup returns CDR1 GTSNPN and CDR2 SVGIG (reference sequence). CDR3 nucleotides: TGTGCCTGGGCTACGTGGGGAGAGACCCAGTACTTC. Its translation: CAWATWGETQYF.

The J gene is TRBJ2-2, the V gene TRBV9; no clear D. Trimming took off 0 bases at V and 1 base at J, with 7 bases between the two ends. This CDR3 region has 15 residues. The germline CDR1 and CDR2 sequences are SGDLS and YYNGEE. The CDR3 region is CASSVGGRNTGELFF. As DNA, the CDR3 is TGTGCCAGCAGCGTAGGGGGTAGGAACACCGGGGAGCTGTTTTTT.

This chain joins TRBV7-9 and TRBJ2-5; 12 bases align to TRBD2. After removal of 5 bases from V and 4 bases from J, the junction contained 8 bases not matched to a gene. This CDR3 has 16 amino acids. Looked up from germline, CDR1 is SEHNR and CDR2 is FQNEAQ (reference sequence). The CDR3 here is CASSLLAGGPRETQYF. CDR3 DNA sequence: TGTGCCAGCAGCCTTCTAGCGGGAGGGCCGAGAGAGACCCAGTACTTC.

V gene TRBV4-1 combines with J gene TRBJ1-5; D is perhaps TRBD1 (6 bases). The CDR3 spans 17 residues. The V end lost 3 bases, the J end lost 0 bases, and 15 bases lay between the germline ends. Looked up from germline, CDR1 is MGHRA and CDR2 is YSYEKL. The CDR3 DNA sequence: TGCGCCAGCAGCCATGAATTGGACAGCTATAGCAATCAGCCCCAGCATTTT. Translating it yields CASSHELDSYSNQPQHF.

The chain carries TRBV25-1 and TRBJ2-5, with 8 bases lining up with TRBD2. Germline-derived CDR1 and CDR2 are MGHDK and SYGVNS. This CDR3 contains 15 residues. V lost 6 bases, J lost 5 bases, and 11 bases stayed unmatched. CDR3 protein: CASRPSAGGWETQYF. The DNA for the CDR3 is TGTGCCAGCAGACCCAGCGCGGGAGGCTGGGAGACCCAGTACTTC. Full variable domain (rest looked up from reference TRBV25-1 and TRBJ2-5): EADIYQTPRYLVIGTGKKITLECSQTMGHDKMYWYQQDPGMELHLIHYSYGVNSTEKGDLSSESTVSRIRTEHFPLTLESARPSHTSQYLCASRPSAGGWETQYFGPGTRLLVL.

The chain carries TRBV25-1 and TRBJ2-3; weak D call: TRBD1 (5 bases). V was clipped by 5 bases and J by 2 bases, with 17 bases between them. Germline CDR1 MGHDK, CDR2 SYGVNS. There are 16 residues in the CDR3. CDR3 sequence reads: CASSPKNPGHTDTQYF. The CDR3 bases are TGTGCCAGCAGTCCCAAAAACCCTGGACACACAGATACGCAGTATTTT.

The chain has TRBV5-1 and TRBJ2-5, with 9 bases fitting TRBD1. Germline-derived CDR1 and CDR2 are SGHRS and YFSETQ. With 0 bases clipped from V and 3 bases from J, the junction kept 6 bases outside the gene matches. This CDR3 region has 16 residues. In DNA, the CDR3 is TGCGCCAGCAGCTTGGGCTCCGGACAGGGGAAAGAGACCCAGTACTTC. Translation gives CASSLGSGQGKETQYF.

J is TRBJ2-1 and V is TRBV6-5; 7 bases are shared with TRBD2. Germline values: CDR1 MNHEY, CDR2 SVGAGI. CDR3 length: 15 residues. J gave up 0 bases and V 2 bases, and 1 base lay outside the gene matches. The CDR3 DNA reads TGTGCCAGCAGTTACGAGCGGGGCTCCTACAATGAGCAGTTCTTC. As protein: CASSYERGSYNEQFF.

This clone turned up a few times. This chain connects TRBV4-1 to TRBJ2-2; D is perhaps TRBD1 or TRBD2 (5 bases each). The V gene's germline CDR1 is MGHRA and CDR2 YSYEKL. V shed 0 bases and J shed 6 bases, with 11 bases lying between them. The CDR3 runs to 15 residues. This CDR3 reads CASSQEAGTAGELFF. For the CDR3, the DNA is TGCGCCAGCAGCCAAGAGGCAGGGACGGCCGGGGAGCTGTTTTTT.